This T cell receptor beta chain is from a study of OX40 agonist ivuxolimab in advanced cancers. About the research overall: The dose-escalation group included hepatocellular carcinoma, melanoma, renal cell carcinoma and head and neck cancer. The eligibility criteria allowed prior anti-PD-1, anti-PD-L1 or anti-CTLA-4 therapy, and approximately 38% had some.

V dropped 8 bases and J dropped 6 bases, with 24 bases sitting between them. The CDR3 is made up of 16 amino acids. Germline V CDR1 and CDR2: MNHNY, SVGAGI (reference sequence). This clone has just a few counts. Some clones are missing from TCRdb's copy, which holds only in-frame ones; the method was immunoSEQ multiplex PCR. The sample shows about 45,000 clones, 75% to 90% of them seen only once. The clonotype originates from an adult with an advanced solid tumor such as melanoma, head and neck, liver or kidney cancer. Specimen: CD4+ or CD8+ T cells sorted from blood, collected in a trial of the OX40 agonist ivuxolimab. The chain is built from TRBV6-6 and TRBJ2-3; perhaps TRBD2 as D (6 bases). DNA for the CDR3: TGTGCCAGCTCCGGCGGAACGGACGGGGGTTCGGATACGCAGTATTTT. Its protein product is CASSGGTDGGSDTQYF.